This TCR beta chain originates from a study of blood T cell repertoires in COVID-19. About the research overall: PBMCs, B-cell-depleted T cells, or T cells provided the cDNA or gDNA that made up the material.

J gave up 4 bases and V 1 base, and 10 bases lay outside the gene matches. CDR1 KGHDR and CDR2 SFDVKD come from the germline V gene. The CDR3 has 17 residues. Authors' processing steps: Nucleated cell counts were estimated from reference gene primer amplification. Measured with immunoSEQ multiplex PCR; TCRdb has only the in-frame clones, and not every one. That table supplies the V and J calls and clone size; D and trimming were determined from the DNA. There are some 8,000 clones in the sample; approximately 80% occur only once, and 32% lies in the top ten. The V gene is TRBV24-1, the J gene TRBJ2-3; 7 bases fit TRBD1. Sequencing was carried out using peripheral blood. The sequence derives from a human donor in a cohort sampled during active COVID-19. This chain's CDR3 is CATSDFQTGWGPDTQYF. The CDR3 DNA reads TGTGCCACCAGTGATTTCCAGACAGGGTGGGGTCCAGATACGCAGTATTTT.